This T cell receptor (beta chain) came from a study of OX40 agonist ivuxolimab in advanced cancers. Looking at the study overall: Patients were infused with ivuxolimab every 2 weeks at 0.01 to 10 mg/kg. Dose-escalation patients' cancers were hepatocellular carcinoma, melanoma, renal cell or head and neck cancer. Regarding the study as a whole: Relatively little clonal expansion, among the lowest observed, appeared in partial responders at 0.1-3.0 mg/kg.

Turning to this clone: Its antigen is still unknown.

TCRdb's copy holds only in-frame clones and misses some; the assay was immunoSEQ multiplex PCR. The table lists nearly 80,000 clones, approximately 84% of them singletons, with more than 20% in the top ten. The sequence derives from an adult with an advanced solid tumor such as melanoma, head and neck, liver or kidney cancer. This material consisted of CD4+ or CD8+ T cells sorted from blood, taken in a trial of the OX40 agonist ivuxolimab.

DNA for the CDR3: TGCGCCAGCAGCCCGAGGGACAGGAACTCTGGAAACACCATATATTTT. Its protein product is CASSPRDRNSGNTIYF. This chain connects TRBV5-1 to TRBJ1-3, with 8 bases aligning to TRBD1. The length of the CDR3 is 16 residues. CDR1 is SGHRS, CDR2 YFSETQ, per germline. The junction had 6 bases not matched to a gene; V was cut back by 4 bases and J by 0 bases.